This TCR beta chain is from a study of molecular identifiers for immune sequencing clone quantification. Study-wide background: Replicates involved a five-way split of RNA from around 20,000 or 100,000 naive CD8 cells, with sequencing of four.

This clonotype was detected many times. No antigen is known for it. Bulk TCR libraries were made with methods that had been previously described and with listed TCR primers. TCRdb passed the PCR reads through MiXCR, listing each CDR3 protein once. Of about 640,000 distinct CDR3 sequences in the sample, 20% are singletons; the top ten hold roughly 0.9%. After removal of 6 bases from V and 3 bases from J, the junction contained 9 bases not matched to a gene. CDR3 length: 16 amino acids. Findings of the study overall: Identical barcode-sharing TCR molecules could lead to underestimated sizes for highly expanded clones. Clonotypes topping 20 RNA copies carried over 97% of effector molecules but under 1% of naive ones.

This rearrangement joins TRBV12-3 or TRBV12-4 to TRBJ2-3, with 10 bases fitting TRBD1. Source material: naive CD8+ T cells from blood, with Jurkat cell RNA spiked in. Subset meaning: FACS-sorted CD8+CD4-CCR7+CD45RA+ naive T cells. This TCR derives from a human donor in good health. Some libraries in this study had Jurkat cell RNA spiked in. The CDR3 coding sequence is TGTGCCAGCAGGGCCGGGACAGGGGAAGGGACAGATACGCAGTATTTT. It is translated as CASRAGTGEGTDTQYF.